One sample yielded the 11 T cell receptor beta chains listed below, sequenced in a study of blood T cells in healthy people across ages (dated by TCRdb to the mid-2010s). Library preparation was by 5' RACE. The instrument was an Illumina HiSeq 2500. A second PCR of about 7 to 12 cycles was run with a J-beta primer mix and a sample-barcoded 5' primer. The public reads were quality trimmed at Q25 with fastp and then assembled into clones with MiXCR by TCRdb, keeping productive beta chains. For every CDR3 protein sequence, its rows merge into one entry that carries the most common genes and DNA. This sample gives around 900,000 distinct CDR3 sequences in total; just over 50% of them show up just once. The ten biggest clones cover about a fifth of the sample. Specimen: blood. The receptor source for this set is a woman aged 55-69 years in good health.

In this sample, this clonotype turned up a few times. This chain links TRBV20-1 with TRBJ2-3, with TRBD2 identical over 11 bases. The CDR3 length is 13 residues. J was trimmed by 5 bases and V by 6 bases; bases with no gene match: 4. Germline V gives CDR1 DFQATT, CDR2 SNEGSKA (reference sequence). The CDR3 spells CSAIAGGGDTQYF. The CDR3 DNA is TGCAGTGCCATAGCGGGAGGGGGAGATACGCAGTATTTT.

The chain is built from TRBV6-5 and TRBJ2-1; 13 nucleotides line up with TRBD2. J was trimmed by 9 bases and V by 6 bases; bases with no gene match: 11. This CDR3 spans 16 amino acids. CDR1 is MNHEY, CDR2 SVGAGI, per germline. The CDR3 reads CASRRTSGSPYGEQFF. CDR3 coding DNA: TGTGCCAGCAGGCGGACTAGCGGGAGCCCGTATGGTGAGCAGTTCTTC.

For this clonotype: At one boundary the junction diverges from the germline segment, which might be a read error. The chain has TRBV29-1 and TRBJ2-6; TRBD1 matches 8 bases. Germline values: CDR1 SQVTM, CDR2 ANQGSEA. The CDR3 covers 16 residues. The chain's CDR3 is CSVPDRGLSVANVLTF. CDR3 sequence (DNA): TGCAGCGTGCCCGACAGGGGCTTATCTGTGGCCAACGTCCTGACTTTC.

The chain recombines TRBV20-1 with TRBJ1-5; D unclear. V was cut by 6 bases and J by 7 bases, with 13 bases left in between. The CDR3 spans 12 residues. Germline CDR1 is DFQATT and CDR2 is SNEGSKA (reference sequence). CDR3 in DNA: TGCAGTGCCGTAGGGCCCTACCAGCCCCAGCATTTT. Protein product: CSAVGPYQPQHF.

J is TRBJ2-3 and V is TRBV7-3; maybe TRBD1 (5 bases). V was cut by 0 bases and J by 5 bases, with 12 bases left in between. The CDR3 sequence is 15 residues long. Germline CDR1 is SGHTA and CDR2 is FQGTGA. The CDR3 reads CASSLTPSRGDTQYF. CDR3 nucleotides: TGTGCCAGCAGCTTAACTCCTTCTAGGGGAGATACGCAGTATTTT.

This clonotype occurred a few times. The chain uses TRBV29-1 and TRBJ2-1; 11 bases match TRBD2. The CDR3 has 16 residues. Germline values: CDR1 SQVTM, CDR2 ANQGSEA. J was trimmed by 3 bases and V by 4 bases; bases with no gene match: 8. Here the CDR3 reads CSVVSGTSGYYNEQFF. CDR3 coding DNA: TGCAGCGTTGTATCCGGGACTAGCGGATACTACAATGAGCAGTTCTTC.

This rearrangement joins TRBV5-4 to TRBJ2-3; 9 bases are shared with TRBD2. Unmatched junction bases numbered 10, after V lost 0 bases and J lost 5 bases. The CDR3 has 17 amino acids. CDR1 is SGHNT and CDR2 is YYREEE in the germline V gene (reference sequence). The CDR3 DNA is TGTGCCAGCAGCTTGGGGGGATTAGCGGGAGCGATAGATACGCAGTATTTT. This gives the protein CASSLGGLAGAIDTQYF.

This sequence joins TRBV30 and TRBJ1-4; 9 bases are shared with TRBD1. The CDR3 is made up of 16 amino acids. The germline V gene encodes CDR1 GTSNPN and CDR2 SVGIG (reference sequence). V lost 3 bases to trimming and J lost 2 bases; unmatched junction nucleotides: 7. CDR3: CAWRRGQGITNEKLFF. DNA of the CDR3: TGTGCCTGGAGAAGGGGACAGGGTATTACTAATGAAAAACTGTTTTTT. The whole variable domain, remainder taken from reference TRBV30 and TRBJ1-4, is SQTIHQWPATLVQPVGSPLSLECTVEGTSNPNLYWYRQAAGRGLQLLFYSVGIGQISSEVPQNLSASRPQDRQFILSSKKLLLSDSGFYLCAWRRGQGITNEKLFFGSGTQLSVL.

The V call is TRBV5-1, the J call TRBJ2-5, with 14 bases that match TRBD2. The CDR3 runs 16 residues. V lost 4 bases, J lost 6 bases, and 8 bases stayed unmatched. The V gene's germline CDR1 is SGHRS and CDR2 YFSETQ. CDR3: CASSPGTSGRMKTQYF. CDR3 bases: TGCGCCAGCAGCCCCGGGACTAGCGGGAGAATGAAGACCCAGTACTTC.

V is TRBV9 and J is TRBJ2-5, with TRBD2 matching 12 bases. The CDR3 contains 14 residues. Germline-derived CDR1 and CDR2 are SGDLS and YYNGEE. V gave up 3 bases and J gave up 11 bases; unmatched junction bases: 8. CDR3 loop: CASSAGGLAGMQYF. The CDR3 DNA reads as TGTGCCAGCAGCGCCGGGGGACTAGCGGGTATGCAGTACTTC. The full variable domain, completed using reference TRBV9 and TRBJ2-5, is DSGVTQTPKHLITATGQRVTLRCSPRSGDLSVYWYQQSLDQGLQFLIQYYNGEERAKGNILERFSAQQFPDLHSELNLSSLELGDSALYFCASSAGGLAGMQYFGPGTRLLVL.

This clonotype came up a few times. The J gene is TRBJ1-1, the V gene TRBV27; TRBD1 is a possible D gene (5 bases). V was clipped by 2 bases and J by 11 bases, with 15 bases between them. Germline V gene lookup returns CDR1 MNHEY and CDR2 SMNVEV (reference sequence). The CDR3 extends over 13 amino acids. CDR3 region: CASSLSGGGIAFF. The CDR3 DNA reads TGTGCCAGCAGTTTAAGTGGGGGAGGAATTGCTTTCTTT.